This T cell receptor beta chain was profiled in a study of T cell repertoires in cytomegalovirus infection. The study, taken as a whole, reports: Cumulative frequency of public TCR beta families picked out carriers of CMV plus the relevant HLA.

This clonotype was counted many times. Its cognate antigen is unknown. CDR1 and CDR2 (germline): MNHEY, SVGAGI. The CDR3 totals 17 residues. V trimming: 11 bases; J trimming: 0 bases; junction bases outside the gene matches: 16. A single record per CDR3 protein comes from TCRdb applying MiXCR to the reads. The sample lists roughly 920,000 distinct CDR3 sequences; roughly a third were seen once. The rearrangement joins TRBV6-5 to TRBJ2-7; 10 nucleotides align to TRBD1. This TCR came from a human donor in good health (CMV status not recorded). Some clones in this sample may be carry-over from other donors' samples. The specimen comprised cultured CD8+ T cells from PBMCs, sampled from culture after CMV antigen stimulation. DNA for the CDR3: TGTGCCCCCTCCCCTAAGGCGGACAGGGGGATCTCCTACGAGCAGTACGTC. Residues: CAPSPKADRGISYEQYV.